The clone carrying this T cell receptor (beta chain) was seen just once. No antigen is known for it. Cultured CD4+ T cell DNA was sequenced using the Oncomine TCR Beta short-read assay. Via MiXCR, TCRdb re-called the PCR reads, giving one row per CDR3 protein. The sample yields more than 15,000 distinct CDR3 sequences, over 55% seen once. Treatment defined: approximately 11-day PBMC culture with coronavirus spike peptide pools or control peptides (ViraFEST assay). The entry originates in a study of vaccination and CD4 T cells after COVID-19. The V segment lost 2 bases and the J segment 8 bases; nucleotides outside the gene matches: 6. The CDR3 extends over 15 amino acids. CDR1 is DFQATT, CDR2 SNEGSKA, per germline (reference sequence).

Sequenced here: CD4+ T cells from blood, cultured in vitro, sampled after SARS-CoV-2 vaccination. The J gene is TRBJ1-6, the V gene TRBV20-1; TRBD1 aligns across 10 bases. This clonotype was sampled from a human donor who had recovered from COVID-19. CDR3 DNA sequence: TGCAGTGCTAGACAGACAGGGGGCTGGGATTCACCCCTCCACTTT. This encodes CSARQTGGWDSPLHF.